One and the same sample provided the 21 T cell receptor beta chains below, sequenced in a study of radiation and T cells in renal cell carcinoma. Time point denoted: baseline pretreatment blood. Documented treatment: 15 Gy SBRT to primary tumor, nephrectomy 4 weeks later. Sequencing used immunoSEQ multiplex PCR; TCRdb keeps in-frame clones, though not all of them. The repertoire holds tens of thousands of clones, with approximately 84% as singletons. The material was blood, obtained from a patient whose treatment included radiotherapy and nephrectomy. Receptors originate from a man in his sixties with renal cell carcinoma.

This chain joins TRBV27 and TRBJ1-6; D is possibly TRBD1 (6 bases). Germline loops: CDR1 MNHEY, CDR2 SMNVEV (reference sequence). The length of the CDR3 is 16 residues. The V and J ends lost 7 bases and 8 bases respectively, with 21 bases between them. The CDR3 DNA follows: TGTGCCAGCACCACCCTCCCCGGACAGTACGATTCACCCCTCCACTTT. It encodes CASTTLPGQYDSPLHF.

CDR3 sequence (DNA): TGTGCCAGTAGGGGGGATACAGGGGACGGCTACACCTTC. This encodes CASRGDTGDGYTF. The gene calls are TRBV19 and TRBJ1-2; the match to TRBD1 covers 7 bases. V dropped 6 bases and J dropped 8; count of bases not matched to a gene: 9. The CDR3 consists of 13 residues. Germline V lookup: CDR1 LNHDA, CDR2 SQIVND (reference sequence). Supplemented by reference TRBV19 and TRBJ1-2, the full variable domain reads DGGITQSPKYLFRKEGQNVTLSCEQNLNHDAMYWYRQDPGQGLRLIYYSQIVNDFQKGDIAEGYSVSREKKESFPLTVTSAQKNPTAFYLCASRGDTGDGYTFGSGTRLTVV.

The DNA for the CDR3 is TGTGCCTGGAGTGTGGGACAGGTCTACAATGAGCAGTTCTTC. Translated, it gives CAWSVGQVYNEQFF. The gene calls are TRBV30 and TRBJ2-1; 8 nucleotides match TRBD1. This CDR3 is 14 amino acids long. Germline V gives CDR1 GTSNPN, CDR2 SVGIG (reference sequence). Trimming at V came to 0 bases and at J to 3 bases, leaving 1 base not matched to a gene. Full variable domain (rest looked up from reference TRBV30 and TRBJ2-1): SQTIHQWPATLVQPVGSPLSLECTVEGTSNPNLYWYRQAAGRGLQLLFYSVGIGQISSEVPQNLSASRPQDRQFILSSKKLLLSDSGFYLCAWSVGQVYNEQFFGPGTRLTVL.

In its sample, this clone was seen once. CDR3 residues: CASSKGLLAGDEQYV. CDR3 DNA: TGTGCCAGCAGCAAAGGACTACTAGCGGGAGACGAGCAGTACGTC. This rearrangement joins TRBV21-1 to TRBJ2-7; the table calls TRBD2, which could not be checked here. TRBV21-1 is an annotated pseudogene. This CDR3 is 15 amino acids long.

The chain recombines TRBV11-2 with TRBJ1-2; tentatively, D is TRBD1 (5 bases). Per germline, CDR1 SGHAT and CDR2 FQNNGV. V was pared by 5 bases and J by 5 bases, with 21 bases between. The CDR3 covers 16 residues. As DNA, the CDR3 is TGTGCCAGCAGCCGAGGGAGAGGTGAAGGGGATTATGGCTACACCTTC. This translates into CASSRGRGEGDYGYTF.

V usage is TRBV27 and J usage is TRBJ1-2; D gene uncertain. The CDR3 covers 17 residues. V lost 4 bases and J 3 bases, leaving 21 bases between the germline ends. CDR1 and CDR2 from the germline V gene are MNHEY and SMNVEV (reference sequence). Written as DNA, the CDR3 is TGTGCCAGCAGTTCCCTCCAGCTTCCGGGCATGGACTATGGCTACACCTTC. Protein product: CASSSLQLPGMDYGYTF.

The chain has TRBV2 and TRBJ1-3; D is unclear. Germline V gene lookup returns CDR1 SNHLY and CDR2 FYNNEI. The CDR3 totals 13 residues. V was shortened by 5 bases and J by 0 bases, with 5 bases between the two germline ends. The CDR3 loop reads CASSSYSGNTIYF. The CDR3 DNA reads as TGTGCCAGCAGTTCCTACTCTGGAAACACCATATATTTT.

J is TRBJ1-2 and V is TRBV18; D not certain. V lost 6 bases to trimming and J lost 2 bases, with 10 bases between them. The CDR3 is 13 amino acids. Germline assignment: CDR1 KGHSH and CDR2 LQKENI. The CDR3 reads CASSTGGNYGYTF. The DNA for the CDR3 is TGTGCCAGCTCGACGGGAGGGAACTATGGCTACACCTTC. The full variable domain, completed using reference TRBV18 and TRBJ1-2, is NAGVMQNPRHLVRRRGQEARLRCSPMKGHSHVYWYRQLPEEGLKFMVYLQKENIIDESGMPKERFSAEFPKEGPSILRIQQVVRGDSAAYFCASSTGGNYGYTFGSGTRLTVV.

The CDR3 here is CASHKGAGVLRFTAQETQYF. The CDR3 bases are TGTGCCAGCCATAAAGGGGCGGGAGTTCTTAGGTTCACGGCCCAAGAGACCCAGTACTTC. This chain links TRBV7-8 with TRBJ2-5, with TRBD2 matching over 7 bases. Unmatched junction bases numbered 25, after V lost 8 bases and J lost 1 base. The CDR3 is 20 amino acids. CDR1 and CDR2 from the germline V gene are SGHVS and FQNEAQ.

V usage is TRBV7-2 and J usage is TRBJ2-3; D not certain. The V end was cut by 5 bases, the J end by 2 bases, with 5 bases between. The CDR3 is made up of 12 amino acids. CDR1 SGHTA and CDR2 FQGNSA come from the germline V gene. The CDR3 DNA is TGTGCCAGCAGCCCATACACAGATACGCAGTATTTT. It specifies CASSPYTDTQYF.

This chain uses TRBV6-5 with TRBJ1-4; D is possibly TRBD1 (6 bases). The CDR3 consists of 14 residues. V was clipped by 4 bases and J by 4 bases, with 10 bases between them. The germline V gene encodes CDR1 MNHEY and CDR2 SVGAGI. The CDR3 spells CASSSGRGNEKLFF. CDR3 DNA: TGTGCCAGCAGTTCCGGCAGGGGTAATGAAAAACTGTTTTTT.

The V and J genes are TRBV5-1 and TRBJ1-1; D call uncertain. CDR3 length: 14 amino acids. Trimming cost V 1 base and J 2 bases, with 9 bases left between them. Germline V gene data show CDR1 as SGHRS and CDR2 as YFSETQ. CDR3: CASSLTVYNTEAFF. CDR3 in DNA: TGCGCCAGCAGCTTGACAGTTTATAACACTGAAGCTTTCTTT.

The chain has TRBV19 and TRBJ2-2; TRBD2 agrees at 12 bases. J was trimmed by 7 bases and V by 4 bases; bases with no gene match: 7. CDR3 length equals 16 residues. CDR1 and CDR2 (germline): LNHDA, SQIVND (reference sequence). CDR3 region: CASSTRLAGEGGELFF. As DNA, the CDR3 is TGTGCCAGTAGTACCCGACTAGCGGGAGAAGGCGGGGAGCTGTTTTTT.

The chain has TRBV5-1 and TRBJ2-7; 15 nucleotides align to TRBD2. CDR3 length: 15 amino acids. Germline trimming cut 4 bases from V and 4 bases from J; bases unmatched to any gene: 3. Germline CDR1 and CDR2: SGHRS and YFSETQ. The CDR3 sequence: CASSAGLAGGYEQYV. The CDR3 nucleotides are TGCGCCAGCAGCGCGGGACTAGCGGGAGGATACGAGCAGTACGTC.

The chain couples TRBV9 to TRBJ2-1; D unresolved. Deletions cut 4 bases from V and 3 bases from J, with 14 bases between. Looked up from germline, CDR1 is SGDLS and CDR2 is YYNGEE. This CDR3 comprises 15 residues. The CDR3 spells CASSLAGPDYNEQFF. For the CDR3, the DNA is TGTGCCAGCAGCCTCGCTGGCCCTGACTACAATGAGCAGTTCTTC.

The chain is built from TRBV7-8 and TRBJ2-5; the match to TRBD1 covers 9 bases. The CDR3 covers 13 residues. CDR1 is SGHVS and CDR2 is FQNEAQ in the germline V gene. V was clipped by 5 bases and J by 4 bases; unmatched bases: 2. The CDR3 loop is CASSPGQGETQYF. The CDR3 region has the DNA TGTGCCAGCAGCCCGGGACAGGGAGAGACCCAGTACTTC. The variable domain in full, completed from reference TRBV7-8 and TRBJ2-5, reads GAGVSQSPRYKVAKRGQDVALRCDPISGHVSLFWYQQALGQGPEFLTYFQNEAQLDKSGLPSDRFFAERPEGSVSTLKIQRTQQEDSAVYLCASSPGQGETQYFGPGTRLLVL.

The J gene is TRBJ1-1, the V gene TRBV11-2, with no clear D. Between the trimmed V and J ends, which lost 2 bases and 3 bases, there was a span of 10 bases. This CDR3 has 14 residues. Germline loops: CDR1 SGHAT, CDR2 FQNNGV. In DNA, the CDR3 is TGTGCCAGCAGCTTACAGGATATCGACACTGAAGCTTTCTTT. Amino acids: CASSLQDIDTEAFF.

The genes are TRBV7-2 and TRBJ2-7, with 7 bases lining up with TRBD2. Germline CDR1 and CDR2: SGHTA and FQGNSA. Trimming removed 4 bases from V and 9 bases from J; junction bases left unmatched: 12. The CDR3 consists of 14 residues. CDR3 sequence reads: CASSSPLSGEGQYF. The CDR3 nucleotides read TGTGCCAGCAGCTCACCTCTAAGCGGGGAAGGGCAGTACTTC.

V is TRBV5-1 and J is TRBJ1-4; D remains unclear. V was trimmed by 5 bases and J by 5 bases, leaving 7 bases between them. CDR1 is SGHRS, CDR2 YFSETQ, per germline. The CDR3 covers 12 residues. CDR3: CASRVANEKLFF. CDR3 coding DNA: TGCGCCAGCAGGGTTGCCAATGAAAAACTGTTTTTT. Variable domain in full (rest from reference TRBV5-1 and TRBJ1-4): KAGVTQTPRYLIKTRGQQVTLSCSPISGHRSVSWYQQTPGQGLQFLFEYFSETQRNKGNFPGRFSGRQFSNSRSEMNVSTLELGDSALYLCASRVANEKLFFGSGTQLSVL.

The rearrangement links TRBV5-1 to TRBJ2-1; unclear D gene. Per the germline V gene, CDR1 is SGHRS and CDR2 is YFSETQ. Trimming cost V 1 base and J 1 base, with 6 bases left between them. This CDR3 contains 14 residues. CDR3 coding DNA: TGCGCCAGCAGCTTGACGGAGTCCTACAATGAGCAGTTCTTC. It codes for CASSLTESYNEQFF.

This chain joins TRBV19 and TRBJ1-2, with D maybe TRBD1 (6 bases). CDR3 length equals 14 residues. The ends were cut back, 4 bases at V and 3 bases at J, with 12 bases in the middle. The germline V gene has CDR1 LNHDA and CDR2 SQIVND (reference sequence). CDR3 sequence: CASSRDTFYYGYTF. DNA for the CDR3: TGTGCCAGTAGTAGGGACACGTTTTACTATGGCTACACCTTC.